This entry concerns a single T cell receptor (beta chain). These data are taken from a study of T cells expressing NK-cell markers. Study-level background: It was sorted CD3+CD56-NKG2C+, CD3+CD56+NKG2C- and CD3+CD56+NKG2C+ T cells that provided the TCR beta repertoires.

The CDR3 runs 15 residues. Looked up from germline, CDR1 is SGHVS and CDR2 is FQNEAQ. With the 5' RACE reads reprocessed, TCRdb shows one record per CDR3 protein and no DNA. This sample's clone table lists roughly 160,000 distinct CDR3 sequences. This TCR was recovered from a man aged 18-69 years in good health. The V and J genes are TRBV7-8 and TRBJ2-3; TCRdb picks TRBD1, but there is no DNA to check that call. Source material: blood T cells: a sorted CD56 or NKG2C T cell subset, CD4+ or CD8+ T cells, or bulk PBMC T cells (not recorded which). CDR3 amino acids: CASSTRQESTDTQYF.